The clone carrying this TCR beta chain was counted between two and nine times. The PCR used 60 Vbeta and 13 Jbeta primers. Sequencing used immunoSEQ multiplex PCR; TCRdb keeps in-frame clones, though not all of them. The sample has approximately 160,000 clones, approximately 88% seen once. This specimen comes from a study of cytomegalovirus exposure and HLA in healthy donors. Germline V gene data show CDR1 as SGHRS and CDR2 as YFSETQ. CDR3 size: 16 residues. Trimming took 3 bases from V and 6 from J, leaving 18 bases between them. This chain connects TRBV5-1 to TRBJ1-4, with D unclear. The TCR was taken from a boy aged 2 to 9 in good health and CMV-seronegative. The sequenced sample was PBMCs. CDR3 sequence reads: CASSSSVPAGDEKLFF. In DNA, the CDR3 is TGCGCCAGCAGCTCTTCGGTCCCAGCGGGCGATGAAAAACTGTTTTTT.